These T cell receptor beta chains were read from a single sample in a study of blood T cell repertoires in COVID-19. Profiled with immunoSEQ multiplex PCR; TCRdb holds only in-frame clones, not every one. Of roughly 260,000 clones listed, 75% to 90% are singletons. Sequencing was done on a sample of peripheral blood. Source of these receptors: a woman aged 40-49 years with acute or convalescent COVID-19. Each CDR3 is given with its conserved first and last residue. A D gene is named only where the DNA matches it firmly. Part of the rows lack a size; the others show once, few, many or a class for expanded clones.

D | size | length | J | V | CDR3 | DNA
TRBD1 | NA | 15 | TRBJ1-2 | TRBV7-8 | CASSFGTGGIYGYTF | TGTGCCAGCAGCTTTGGGACAGGGGGGATTTATGGCTACACCTTC
NA | NA | 11 | TRBJ1-2 | TRBV3-1/TRBV3-2 | CASSYTTQWTF | TGTGCCAGCAGCTATACTACTCAGTGGACCTTC
TRBD1 | few | 15 | TRBJ1-2 | TRBV6-1 | CASSETAGGIYGYTF | TGTGCCAGCAGTGAAACGGCAGGGGGCATCTATGGCTACACCTTC
TRBD1 | NA | 15 | TRBJ1-5 | TRBV4-2 | CASSQEGGGGQPQHF | TGTGCCAGCAGCCAAGAAGGAGGGGGCGGTCAGCCCCAGCATTTT
NA | NA | 13 | TRBJ1-2 | TRBV6-5 | CASRPPITGSYTF | TGTGCCAGCAGACCCCCAATCACAGGGAGCTACACCTTC
NA | NA | 12 | TRBJ2-5 | TRBV6-5 | CASSSTRETQYF | TGTGCCAGCAGCTCGACGAGGGAGACCCAGTACTTC
TRBD1 | NA | 16 | TRBJ1-2 | TRBV4-2 | CASSRDRSIGVYGYTF | TGTGCCAGCAGCCGGGACAGGTCCATAGGGGTCTATGGCTACACCTTC
TRBD1 | NA | 13 | TRBJ1-1 | TRBV7-2 | CASSRTGATEAFF | TGTGCCAGCAGCCGTACAGGGGCCACTGAAGCTTTCTTT
TRBD1 | NA | 12 | TRBJ1-4 | TRBV30 | CAWSEQGYELFF | TGTGCCTGGAGTGAACAGGGGTATGAACTGTTTTTT
TRBD1 | NA | 15 | TRBJ2-2 | TRBV6-5 | CASVKTGQFTGELFF | TGTGCCAGCGTCAAAACGGGACAGTTCACCGGGGAGCTGTTTTTT
NA | NA | 15 | TRBJ1-2 | TRBV2 | CASSRQVNANYGYTF | TGTGCCAGCAGCCGACAGGTTAACGCGAACTATGGCTACACCTTC
TRBD1 | NA | 15 | TRBJ1-6 | TRBV7-9 | CASSLGGQGHSPLHF | TGTGCCAGCAGCTTAGGGGGACAGGGCCATTCACCCCTCCACTTT
TRBD1 | NA | 16 | TRBJ1-5 | TRBV5-1 | CASSLEDRGGNQPQHF | TGCGCCAGCAGCTTGGAGGACAGGGGGGGTAATCAGCCCCAGCATTTT
TRBD1 | NA | 13 | TRBJ2-5 | TRBV10-3 | CAIGTGGQETQYF | TGTGCCATAGGTACAGGGGGACAAGAGACCCAGTACTTC
NA | NA | 14 | TRBJ1-2 | TRBV6-5 | CASSYSGRVYGYTF | TGTGCCAGCAGTTACTCGGGCAGGGTCTATGGCTACACCTTC
NA | once | 15 | TRBJ1-5 | TRBV5-1 | CASSPDGVSNQPQHF | TGCGCCAGCAGCCCCGACGGGGTTAGCAATCAGCCCCAGCATTTT
TRBD1 | NA | 16 | TRBJ1-2 | TRBV5-1 | CASSLAPGQGARGYTF | TGCGCCAGCAGCTTGGCCCCGGGGCAGGGGGCGCGGGGCTACACCTTC
NA | NA | 16 | TRBJ2-2 | TRBV7-9 | CASSLSDVGRTGELFF | TGTGCCAGCAGCTTAAGTGATGTAGGGAGGACCGGGGAGCTGTTTTTT
NA | NA | 15 | TRBJ1-1 | TRBV5-1 | CASSLERVGNTEAFF | TGCGCCAGCAGCTTGGAGCGGGTCGGGAACACTGAAGCTTTCTTT
TRBD2 | NA | 17 | TRBJ2-1 | TRBV7-9 | CASSSPLSGSSYNEQFF | TGTGCCAGCAGCTCGCCGCTCAGCGGGAGCTCCTACAATGAGCAGTTCTTC
TRBD1 | NA | 16 | TRBJ1-6 | TRBV7-2 | CASSSQGSGGNSPLHF | TGTGCCAGCAGCTCCCAGGGGTCAGGGGGCAATTCACCCCTCCACTTT
TRBD1 | NA | 14 | TRBJ1-4 | TRBV4-2 | CASSHLQGDEKLFF | TGTGCCAGCAGCCATTTACAGGGGGATGAAAAACTGTTTTTT
NA | NA | 15 | TRBJ2-3 | TRBV9 | CASTGGGGPTDTQYF | TGTGCCAGCACCGGTGGGGGGGGCCCGACAGATACGCAGTATTTT
TRBD1 | few | 14 | TRBJ1-6 | TRBV2 | CASGGQGARSPLHF | TGTGCCAGCGGTGGACAGGGGGCAAGATCACCCCTCCACTTT